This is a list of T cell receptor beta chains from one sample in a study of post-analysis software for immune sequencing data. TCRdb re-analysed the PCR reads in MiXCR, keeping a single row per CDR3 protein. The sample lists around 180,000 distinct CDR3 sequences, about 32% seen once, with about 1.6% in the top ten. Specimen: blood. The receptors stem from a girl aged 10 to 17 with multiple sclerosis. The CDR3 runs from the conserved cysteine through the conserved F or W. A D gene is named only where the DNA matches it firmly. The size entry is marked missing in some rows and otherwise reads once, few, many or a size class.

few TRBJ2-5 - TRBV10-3 CAISERGWETQYF TGTGCCATCAGTGAGCGTGGGTGGGAGACCCAGTACTTC
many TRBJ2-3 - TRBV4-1 CASSQTVRGSTDTQYF TGCGCCAGCAGCCAAACAGTCCGGGGTAGCACAGATACGCAGTATTTT
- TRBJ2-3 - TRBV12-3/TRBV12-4 CASSLLRPGAQYF TGTGCCAGCAGTTTACTGCGGCCCGGTGCGCAGTATTTT
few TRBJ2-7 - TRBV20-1 CSAPRTGYEQYF TGCAGTGCCCCCCGGACGGGGTACGAGCAGTACTTC
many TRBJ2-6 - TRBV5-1 CASSLRRANGANVLTF TGCGCCAGCAGCTTGAGGAGGGCTAATGGGGCCAACGTCCTGACTTTC
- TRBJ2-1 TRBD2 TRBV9 CASSVGLREYFNEQFF TGTGCCAGCAGCGTAGGATTGCGGGAGTATTTCAATGAGCAGTTCTTC
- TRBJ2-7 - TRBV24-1 CATSDLRAGYPSYEQYF TGTGCCACCAGTGATTTGAGGGCGGGGTACCCTTCCTACGAGCAGTACTTC
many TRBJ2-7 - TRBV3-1 CASSRRSPTGTLPYEQYF TGTGCCAGCAGCCGGAGGTCCCCCACCGGGACCCTTCCCTACGAGCAGTACTTC
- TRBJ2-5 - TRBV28 CASRPQKGSISRGTQYF TGTGCCAGCAGACCACAAAAGGGGAGTATAAGCCGGGGGACCCAGTACTTC
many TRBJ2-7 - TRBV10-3 CAISEGRDAYEQYF TGTGCCATCAGTGAAGGGCGGGACGCCTACGAGCAGTACTTC
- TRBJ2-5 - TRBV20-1 CSARGGRETQYF TGCAGTGCTAGGGGGGGAAGGGAGACCCAGTACTTC
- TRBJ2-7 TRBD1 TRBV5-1 CASSPTGDHEQYF TGCGCCAGCAGCCCAACAGGGGACCACGAGCAGTACTTC
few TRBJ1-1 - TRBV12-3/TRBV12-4 CASGQAFF TGTGCCAGTGGTCAGGCTTTCTTT
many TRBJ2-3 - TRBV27 CASSLKGGADTQYF TGTGCCAGCAGTTTAAAAGGAGGGGCAGATACGCAGTATTTT
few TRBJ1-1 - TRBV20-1 CSASRQGTGQGEAFF TGCAGTGCTAGCCGGCAGGGAACAGGACAAGGTGAAGCTTTCTTT
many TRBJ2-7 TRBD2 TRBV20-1 CSAMASGILSYEQYF TGCAGTGCTATGGCTAGCGGGATCTTGTCCTACGAGCAGTACTTC
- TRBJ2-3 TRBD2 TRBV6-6 CADTRTSGSGGTDTQYF TGTGCCGACACCCGGACTAGCGGGAGTGGAGGCACAGATACGCAGTATTTT
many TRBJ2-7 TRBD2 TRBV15 CATSRDTAGGREQYF TGTGCCACCAGCAGAGATACAGCGGGAGGACGCGAGCAGTACTTC
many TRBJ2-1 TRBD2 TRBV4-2 CASSQVGTSGYNEQFF TGTGCCAGCAGCCAGGTTGGGACTAGCGGGTACAATGAGCAGTTCTTC
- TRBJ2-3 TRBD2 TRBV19 CASSPAASRGGTQYF TGTGCCAGTAGTCCGGCGGCCTCCCGGGGGGGCACGCAGTATTTT
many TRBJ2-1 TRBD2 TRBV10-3 CAISGLAGIDEQFF TGTGCCATCAGTGGGCTAGCGGGTATTGATGAGCAGTTCTTC
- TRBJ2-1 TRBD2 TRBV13 CASSYGLVVNEQFF TGTGCCAGCAGCTACGGACTAGTTGTCAATGAGCAGTTCTTC
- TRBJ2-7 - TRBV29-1 CSVAAGSSYEQYF TGCAGCGTTGCGGCAGGGAGCTCCTACGAGCAGTACTTC
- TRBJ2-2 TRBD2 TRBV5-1 CASSFVGLATGELFF TGCGCCAGCAGCTTCGTGGGACTAGCGACCGGGGAGCTGTTTTTT
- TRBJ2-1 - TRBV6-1 CASSKGRYQETQFF TGTGCCAGCAGCAAAGGGAGGTACCAAGAGACCCAGTTCTTC
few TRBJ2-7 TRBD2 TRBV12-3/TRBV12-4 CASSEGLAGGRGYEQYF TGTGCCAGCAGCGAGGGACTAGCGGGAGGTCGGGGATACGAGCAGTACTTC
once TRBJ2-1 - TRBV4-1 CASSPTEYNEQFF TGTGCCAGCAGCCCCACAGAGTACAATGAGCAGTTCTTC
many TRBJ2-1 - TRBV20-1 CSAVRDLYNEQFF TGCAGTGCCGTTCGGGACCTTTACAATGAGCAGTTCTTC
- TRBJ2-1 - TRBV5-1 CASSPGYKTGLGGEQFF TGCGCCAGCAGCCCCGGTTATAAGACAGGGCTGGGGGGTGAGCAGTTCTTC
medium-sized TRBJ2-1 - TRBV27 CASRTGAVNEQFF TGTGCCAGCCGGACGGGGGCGGTCAATGAGCAGTTCTTC
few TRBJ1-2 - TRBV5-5 CASSRITNYGHTF TGTGCCAGCAGCCGGATAACTAACTATGGCCACACCTTC
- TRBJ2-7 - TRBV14 CASSWDFPPYEQYF TGTGCCAGCAGCTGGGACTTTCCGCCCTACGAGCAGTACTTC
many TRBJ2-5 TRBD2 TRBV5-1 CASSLEGLKVMETQYF TGCGCCAGCAGCTTGGAGGGACTAAAGGTTATGGAGACCCAGTACTTC
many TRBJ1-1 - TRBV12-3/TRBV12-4 CASSTQGVGTEAFF TGTGCCAGCAGTACACAGGGAGTAGGGACTGAAGCTTTCTTT
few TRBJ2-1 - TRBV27 CASSFGGIEQFF TGTGCCAGCAGTTTTGGGGGGATTGAGCAGTTCTTC
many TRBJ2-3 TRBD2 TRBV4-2 CASSQGLAGDTQYF TGTGCCAGCAGCCAAGGACTAGCGGGAGATACGCAGTATTTT
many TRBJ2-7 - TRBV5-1 CASSFRGNSYEQYF TGCGCCAGCAGCTTTCGGGGAAACTCCTACGAGCAGTACTTC
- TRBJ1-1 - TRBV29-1 CSPASWAGDTEAFF TGCAGCCCAGCGTCTTGGGCAGGGGACACTGAAGCTTTCTTT
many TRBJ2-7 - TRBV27 CASSLSLGVARSFYEQYF TGTGCCAGCAGTTTATCGTTGGGGGTCGCACGGTCGTTCTACGAGCAGTACTTC
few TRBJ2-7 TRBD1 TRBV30 CAWSHGQGGPYEQYF TGTGCCTGGAGTCATGGACAGGGGGGACCCTACGAGCAGTACTTC
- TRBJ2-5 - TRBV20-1 CSARTTGRETQYF TGCAGTGCTAGAACCACTGGGCGGGAGACCCAGTACTTC
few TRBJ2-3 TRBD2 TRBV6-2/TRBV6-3 CASLPAGAADTQYF TGTGCCAGCCTTCCGGCGGGAGCTGCAGATACGCAGTATTTT
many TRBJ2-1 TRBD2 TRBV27 CARGVAVQFF TGTGCCCGGGGGGTAGCCGTGCAGTTCTTC
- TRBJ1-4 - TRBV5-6 CASSLARRDEKLFF TGTGCCAGCAGCTTGGCCCGGCGGGATGAAAAACTGTTTTTT
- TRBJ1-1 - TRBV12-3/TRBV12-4 CTSSFDPNTEAFF TGTACCAGCAGTTTCGACCCGAACACTGAAGCTTTCTTT
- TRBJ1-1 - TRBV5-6 CASSWETGNTEAFF TGTGCCAGCAGCTGGGAAACGGGCAACACTGAAGCTTTCTTT
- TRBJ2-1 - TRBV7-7 CASSPRVDYYNEQFF TGTGCTAGCAGCCCCCGGGTGGATTACTACAATGAGCAGTTCTTC
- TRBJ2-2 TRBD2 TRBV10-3 CAISPGLGPGELFF TGTGCCATCAGCCCGGGACTAGGGCCCGGGGAGCTGTTTTTT
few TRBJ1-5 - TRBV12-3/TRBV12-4 CASNLEGFGQPQHF TGTGCCAGCAACCTAGAGGGTTTTGGTCAGCCCCAGCATTTT
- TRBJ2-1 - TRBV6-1 CASPGMNEQFF TGTGCCAGCCCAGGGATGAATGAGCAGTTCTTC
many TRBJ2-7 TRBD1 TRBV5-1 CASSPIRGNSYEQYF TGCGCCAGCAGCCCAATCAGGGGGAACTCCTACGAGCAGTACTTC
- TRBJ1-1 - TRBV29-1 CSVESRYTEAFF TGCAGCGTTGAGAGTAGATACACTGAAGCTTTCTTT